What follows are 21 T cell receptor beta chains derived from one specimen sequenced in a study of cytomegalovirus exposure and HLA in healthy donors. PCR used 60 Vbeta primers and 13 Jbeta primers. The table came from immunoSEQ multiplex PCR; TCRdb's copy has only in-frame clones and leaves some out. This sample has approximately 120,000 clones, with 69% found just once. Material: PBMCs. These receptors were taken from a woman in her seventies in good health and CMV-seropositive.

This chain uses TRBV7-2 with TRBJ1-1, with a possible D match to TRBD1 (5 bases). The germline CDR1 and CDR2 sequences are SGHTA and FQGNSA. This CDR3 comprises 16 residues. Trimming took off 2 bases at V and 6 bases at J, with 19 bases between the two ends. The CDR3 DNA sequence: TGTGCCAGCAGCTTAAGTAGTGGCAGGGATTCCGCTGAAGCTTTCTTT. This encodes CASSLSSGRDSAEAFF.

The sample holds a few counts of this clone. In DNA, the CDR3 is TGTGCCAGCAGTGAAAGAGCAACTAATGAAAAACTGTTTTTT. Amino acid sequence: CASSERATNEKLFF. The chain joins TRBV2 to TRBJ1-4; D is uncertain. V lost 2 bases and J lost 0, with 4 bases in between. There are 14 residues in the CDR3. The germline CDR1 and CDR2 sequences are SNHLY and FYNNEI.

The genes are TRBV5-8 and TRBJ1-4; the D is unclear. CDR1 is SGHTS, CDR2 YDEGEE, per germline. This CDR3 has 12 amino acids. Trimming stripped 5 bases from V and 7 bases from J, with 9 bases between. CDR3 region: CASRSDSEKLFF. Written as DNA, the CDR3 is TGTGCCAGCAGAAGCGACTCTGAAAAACTGTTTTTT.

This sequence joins TRBV5-1 and TRBJ1-2; possible D gene TRBD1, 5 bases. The CDR3 is 13 amino acids. With 3 bases removed from V and 5 bases from J, the gap between germline ends came to 11 bases. Germline V gene sequence: CDR1 SGHRS, CDR2 YFSETQ. CDR3 sequence: CASSSGLDYGYTF. Here the CDR3 DNA reads TGCGCCAGCAGCTCGGGACTGGATTATGGCTACACCTTC.

The rearrangement uses TRBV29-1 and TRBJ1-4; 9 bases line up with TRBD1. The CDR3 sequence is 17 residues long. CDR1 is SQVTM and CDR2 is ANQGSEA in the germline V gene. The ends lost 5 bases at V and 0 bases at J; junction bases unmatched: 10. The CDR3 protein is CSVLTGTGSSTNEKLFF. The CDR3, as DNA: TGCAGCGTTTTAACCGGGACAGGGTCTTCAACTAATGAAAAACTGTTTTTT.

In this sample, this clone turned up a few times. The CDR3 spells CASSQDEAGGYQETQYF. The DNA for the CDR3 is TGTGCCAGCAGCCAAGATGAGGCGGGGGGGTACCAAGAGACCCAGTACTTC. This sequence joins TRBV5-8 and TRBJ2-5, with 9 positions matching TRBD2. V gave up 4 bases and J gave up 0 bases; unmatched junction bases: 10. CDR1 and CDR2 from the germline V gene are SGHTS and YDEGEE. The length of the CDR3 is 17 residues.

The V call is TRBV10-3, the J call TRBJ2-7, with TRBD1 matching over 10 bases. The CDR3 runs to 16 residues. Per germline, CDR1 ENHRY and CDR2 SYGVKD. The V gene end was trimmed by 2 bases and the J gene end by 2 bases; junction bases not matched to a gene: 6. The DNA of the CDR3 is TGTGCCATCAGTGAGCGGACAGGGGGTATTCCCTACGAGCAGTACTTC. Its translation is CAISERTGGIPYEQYF.

The rearrangement joins TRBV18 to TRBJ1-2, with 9 positions matching TRBD1. The CDR3 loop spans 14 amino acids. Trimming took 2 bases from V and 8 from J; bases not matched to a gene: 6. Germline V gives CDR1 KGHSH, CDR2 LQKENI. CDR3 amino acids: CASSPLQGAEGYTF. The CDR3 DNA reads as TGTGCCAGCTCACCATTACAGGGGGCGGAGGGCTACACCTTC.

This chain joins TRBV19 and TRBJ2-1; TRBD2 aligns across 10 bases. The CDR3 length is 16 residues. V shed 0 bases, J shed 7 bases, and the junction held 6 bases outside the gene matches. CDR1 LNHDA and CDR2 SQIVND come from the germline V gene (reference sequence). Here the CDR3 DNA reads TGTGCCAGTAGTATAGATGGAGCGGGGGGGCGTAATGAGCAGTTCTTC. This gives the protein CASSIDGAGGRNEQFF.

This clone is medium-sized (0.01 to 0.1%) within its sample. This chain uses TRBV4-1 with TRBJ1-1; 7 bases fit TRBD1. The CDR3 runs to 16 residues. CDR1 MGHRA and CDR2 YSYEKL come from the germline V gene. After removal of 7 bases from V and 3 bases from J, the junction contained 14 bases not matched to a gene. The CDR3 DNA reads as TGCGCCAGCATCACTCTCCGGAAGGGGGCCGACACTGAAGCTTTCTTT. Protein product: CASITLRKGADTEAFF.

The V call is TRBV5-8, the J call TRBJ1-5, with D perhaps matching TRBD1 (5 bases). V lost 3 bases, J lost 6 bases, and 13 bases lay in between. The CDR3 is made up of 14 amino acids. Germline V CDR1 and CDR2: SGHTS, YDEGEE. The CDR3 is CASSWGGYGQPQHF. In DNA, the CDR3 is TGTGCCAGCAGCTGGGGGGGGTATGGTCAGCCCCAGCATTTT.

The rearrangement uses TRBV5-1 and TRBJ1-1; D is unresolved. CDR1 and CDR2 (germline): SGHRS, YFSETQ. The CDR3 has 16 amino acids. The germline V and J ends were trimmed by 0 bases and 1 base, with 13 bases remaining between them. The CDR3 is CASSLDHPGKNTEAFF. In nucleotides, the CDR3 is TGCGCCAGCAGCTTGGACCACCCGGGGAAGAACACTGAAGCTTTCTTT.

This clone is a singleton in its sample. The rearrangement links TRBV6-5 to TRBJ2-2, with 7 bases that match TRBD1. The CDR3 is 15 residues long. CDR1 is MNHEY and CDR2 is SVGAGI in the germline V gene. After removal of 3 bases from V and 2 bases from J, the junction contained 3 bases not matched to a gene. The CDR3 nucleotides are TGTGCCAGCAGTTATGACAGGGTAAACACCGGGGAGCTGTTTTTT. Its protein is CASSYDRVNTGELFF.

The chain carries TRBV7-9 and TRBJ1-1; 7 positions match TRBD1. Losses at the gene ends were 8 bases for V and 4 bases for J; bases not matched to a gene: 13. The CDR3 is 15 residues long. In germline, CDR1 is SEHNR, CDR2 FQNEAQ (reference sequence). CDR3 amino acids: CASSARQGERTEAFF. Written as DNA, the CDR3 is TGTGCCAGCTCAGCTAGACAGGGTGAGCGCACTGAAGCTTTCTTT.

V gene TRBV4-1 combines with J gene TRBJ1-5; 10 bases are shared with TRBD1. V dropped 0 bases and J dropped 7; count of bases not matched to a gene: 6. The CDR3 sequence is 16 residues long. The germline gives CDR1 MGHRA, CDR2 YSYEKL. DNA of the CDR3: TGCGCCAGCAGCCAAGACGAGGGACAGGGGTGGCAGCCCCAGCATTTT. This translates into CASSQDEGQGWQPQHF.

J is TRBJ1-4 and V is TRBV7-9; 7 nucleotides match TRBD1. With V trimmed by 6 bases and J by 6 bases, 10 bases remained unmatched. Germline CDR1 reads SEHNR; CDR2 reads FQNEAQ (reference sequence). The CDR3 is 15 amino acids. CDR3 loop: CASRSDRVVDEKLFF. The CDR3 nucleotides read TGTGCCAGCAGGTCCGACAGGGTGGTAGATGAAAAACTGTTTTTT.

The CDR3 sequence is CASSRGQGSYEQYF. The DNA of the CDR3 is TGTGCCAGCAGTCGAGGACAAGGCTCCTACGAGCAGTACTTC. V usage is TRBV27 and J usage is TRBJ2-7; weak D call: TRBD1 (5 bases). The CDR3 sequence is 14 residues long. In germline, CDR1 is MNHEY, CDR2 SMNVEV (reference sequence). V was cut by 5 bases and J by 0 bases, with 11 bases left in between.

The V gene is TRBV7-8, the J gene TRBJ2-1; D possibly corresponds to TRBD1 (7 bases). V was trimmed by 5 bases and J by 1 base, leaving 15 bases between them. The length of the CDR3 is 16 residues. Germline V gives CDR1 SGHVS, CDR2 FQNEAQ. This CDR3 reads CASSPAGGSSYNEQFF. As DNA, the CDR3 is TGTGCCAGCAGCCCTGCAGGGGGGAGTTCCTACAATGAGCAGTTCTTC. Complete variable domain (other parts from reference TRBV7-8 and TRBJ2-1): GAGVSQSPRYKVAKRGQDVALRCDPISGHVSLFWYQQALGQGPEFLTYFQNEAQLDKSGLPSDRFFAERPEGSVSTLKIQRTQQEDSAVYLCASSPAGGSSYNEQFFGPGTRLTVL.

Only a few counts were recorded for this clone. The chain joins TRBV7-9 to TRBJ1-4; 9 nucleotides align to TRBD1. Losses at the gene ends were 6 bases for V and 6 bases for J; bases not matched to a gene: 5. Germline V CDR1 and CDR2: SEHNR, FQNEAQ (reference sequence). There are 14 residues in the CDR3. CDR3 nucleotide sequence: TGTGCCAGCAGTTACAGGGGGCGCGATGAAAAACTGTTTTTT. Amino acid sequence: CASSYRGRDEKLFF.

The gene calls are TRBV30 and TRBJ2-7; D may be TRBD2 (5 bases). Trimming took 0 bases from V and 6 from J, leaving 6 bases between them. From germline, CDR1 is GTSNPN and CDR2 SVGIG (reference sequence). The CDR3 extends over 11 amino acids. CDR3 loop: CAWSVLGEQYF. The CDR3 DNA follows: TGTGCCTGGAGTGTACTAGGCGAGCAGTACTTC.

The V gene is TRBV19, the J gene TRBJ1-1, with unresolved D. The CDR3 is made up of 13 amino acids. V was pared by 7 bases and J by 2 bases, with 11 bases between. Germline V gene sequence: CDR1 LNHDA, CDR2 SQIVND (reference sequence). This CDR3 reads CASKSRSNTEAFF. CDR3 bases: TGTGCCAGTAAGAGTCGGAGTAACACTGAAGCTTTCTTT.